One and the same sample provided the 26 T cell receptor beta chains below, sequenced in a study of T cell responses to AZD1222 COVID-19 vaccine. TCRdb's table, derived via immunoSEQ multiplex PCR, lists solely in-frame clones and lacks some. The sample yields 100,000 to 150,000 clones, approximately 90% seen once. The material was peripheral blood, obtained on day 0 of AZD1222 vaccination. The origin of the receptors is an adult in good health.

J is TRBJ1-2 and V is TRBV2; unclear D gene. The CDR3 consists of 15 residues. V shed 6 bases and J shed 8 bases, with 22 bases lying between them. The germline V gene has CDR1 SNHLY and CDR2 FYNNEI. CDR3 sequence: CASSPRGPFEQGYTF. The CDR3 region has the DNA TGTGCCAGCAGCCCTAGAGGGCCCTTCGAACAAGGCTACACCTTC.

J is TRBJ1-6 and V is TRBV5-1; D possibly corresponds to TRBD1 (5 bases). Trimming removed 7 bases from V and 8 bases from J, with 16 bases in between. From germline, CDR1 is SGHRS and CDR2 YFSETQ. The CDR3 runs to 14 residues. The CDR3 DNA reads as TGCGCCAGCGGGCGGGACGCGAACGATTCACCCCTCCACTTT. Translation: CASGRDANDSPLHF.

The chain uses TRBV7-9 and TRBJ2-7; D remains ambiguous. Looked up from germline, CDR1 is SEHNR and CDR2 is FQNEAQ (reference sequence). V shed 1 base and J shed 7 bases, with 17 bases lying between them. This CDR3 has 15 amino acids. The CDR3 here is CASSLDPGSTSEQYF. The CDR3 DNA follows: TGTGCCAGCAGCTTAGATCCTGGGTCGACCTCAGAGCAGTACTTC.

This rearrangement joins TRBV2 to TRBJ2-1; TRBD1 agrees at 9 bases. Germline CDR1 is SNHLY and CDR2 is FYNNEI. V gave up 6 bases and J gave up 7 bases; unmatched junction bases: 7. The CDR3 length is 14 residues. In nucleotides, the CDR3 is TGTGCCAGCAGCGCTACAGGGGGCTGGAATGAGCAGTTCTTC. Translating it yields CASSATGGWNEQFF.

This chain connects TRBV5-1 to TRBJ2-2, with D possibly matching TRBD1 (6 bases). Between the trimmed V and J ends, which lost 2 bases and 2 bases, there was a span of 13 bases. The CDR3 is 16 residues long. Germline-derived CDR1 and CDR2 are SGHRS and YFSETQ. CDR3 protein: CASSFTGTPNTGELFF. The DNA of the CDR3 is TGCGCCAGCAGCTTTACCGGGACACCCAACACCGGGGAGCTGTTTTTT.

The chain carries TRBV28 and TRBJ1-1; 7 bases are shared with TRBD1. J lost 0 bases, V lost 6 bases, and 7 bases had no gene match. CDR3 length equals 15 residues. Germline CDR1 MDHEN, CDR2 SYDVKM. The CDR3 sequence: CASSRPGQMNTEAFF. CDR3 in DNA: TGTGCCAGCAGCCGACCGGGACAGATGAACACTGAAGCTTTCTTT.

This sequence joins TRBV19 and TRBJ1-5; weak D call: TRBD1 (5 bases). From germline, CDR1 is LNHDA and CDR2 SQIVND (reference sequence). The CDR3 has 16 residues. The V and J ends lost 3 bases and 3 bases respectively, with 15 bases between them. CDR3 nucleotide sequence: TGTGCCAGTAGTATCCGGGGCCAGGGCCTCAATCAGCCCCAGCATTTT. This encodes CASSIRGQGLNQPQHF. The entire variable domain, with the rest obtained from reference TRBV19 and TRBJ1-5, is as follows: DGGITQSPKYLFRKEGQNVTLSCEQNLNHDAMYWYRQDPGQGLRLIYYSQIVNDFQKGDIAEGYSVSREKKESFPLTVTSAQKNPTAFYLCASSIRGQGLNQPQHFGDGTRLSIL.

This rearrangement joins TRBV7-3 to TRBJ1-6; TRBD1 aligns across 7 bases. V was pared by 5 bases and J by 10 bases, with 8 bases of the junction left unmatched. This CDR3 has 14 amino acids. Germline values: CDR1 SGHTA, CDR2 FQGTGA. In DNA form, the CDR3 reads TGTGCCAGCAGCCGAACAGGGGTGGGGTCACCCCTCCACTTT. This translates into CASSRTGVGSPLHF.

This rearrangement joins TRBV19 to TRBJ1-2; maybe TRBD1 (5 bases). The length of the CDR3 is 13 residues. Germline assignment: CDR1 LNHDA and CDR2 SQIVND (reference sequence). Between the trimmed V and J ends, which lost 1 base and 8 bases, there was a span of 11 bases. In nucleotides, the CDR3 is TGTGCCAGTAGTATAGGCGCGGGGGTCGGCTACACCTTC. Translation: CASSIGAGVGYTF. Full variable domain (remainder filled in from reference TRBV19 and TRBJ1-2): DGGITQSPKYLFRKEGQNVTLSCEQNLNHDAMYWYRQDPGQGLRLIYYSQIVNDFQKGDIAEGYSVSREKKESFPLTVTSAQKNPTAFYLCASSIGAGVGYTFGSGTRLTVV.

CDR3: CASSLGGGSTEQFF. The CDR3, as DNA: TGTGCCAGCAGCTTAGGGGGCGGGAGTACTGAGCAGTTCTTC. This chain joins TRBV7-2 and TRBJ2-1; 7 bases align to TRBD2. After removal of 1 base from V and 9 bases from J, the junction contained 6 bases not matched to a gene. The germline CDR1 and CDR2 sequences are SGHTA and FQGNSA. The CDR3 consists of 14 residues.

The chain couples TRBV20-1 to TRBJ2-3, with 9 bases identical to TRBD2. The CDR3 covers 15 residues. Per the germline V gene, CDR1 is DFQATT and CDR2 is SNEGSKA (reference sequence). V lost 3 bases and J lost 2; bases outside the gene matches: 6. The CDR3 loop is CSASTASGVTDTQYF. The DNA of the CDR3 is TGCAGTGCTAGTACGGCTAGCGGGGTCACAGATACGCAGTATTTT.

This chain links TRBV21-1 with TRBJ2-7; the D call of TRBD2 is as the table states it, not checked on the DNA. TRBV21-1 is recorded as a pseudogene. The CDR3 covers 17 residues. The CDR3 nucleotides read TGTGCCAGCAGCAAAGAACGGGCGGGACTAGCAACCTACGAGCAGTACGTC. Translating gives CASSKERAGLATYEQYV.

This chain connects TRBV9 to TRBJ2-1, with 7 bases fitting TRBD2. J was trimmed by 3 bases and V by 0 bases; bases with no gene match: 6. The CDR3 has 16 residues. Germline V gene lookup returns CDR1 SGDLS and CDR2 YYNGEE. The CDR3 sequence is CASSVEGGEGYNEQFF. The CDR3 bases are TGTGCCAGCAGCGTAGAGGGAGGGGAAGGCTACAATGAGCAGTTCTTC.

V is TRBV30 and J is TRBJ1-1; TRBD1 is a possible D gene (5 bases). The germline V and J ends were trimmed by 3 bases and 2 bases, with 13 bases remaining between them. The V gene's germline CDR1 is GTSNPN and CDR2 SVGIG (reference sequence). This CDR3 spans 14 amino acids. The CDR3 sequence: CAWRAGTANTEAFF. In DNA, the CDR3 is TGTGCCTGGAGAGCCGGGACGGCTAACACTGAAGCTTTCTTT.

As DNA, the CDR3 is TGTGCCAGCAGTGGTGGGACAGGGGGCACTGAAGCTTTCTTT. It encodes CASSGGTGGTEAFF. The rearrangement joins TRBV2 to TRBJ1-1; 11 positions match TRBD1. The germline V gene encodes CDR1 SNHLY and CDR2 FYNNEI. CDR3 length: 14 residues. Trimming removed 4 bases from V and 4 bases from J; junction bases left unmatched: 2.

The V call is TRBV19, the J call TRBJ1-5; possibly TRBD1 for D (6 bases). The CDR3 sequence is 13 residues long. Trimming removed 2 bases from V and 6 bases from J, with 8 bases in between. Germline CDR1 is LNHDA and CDR2 is SQIVND (reference sequence). CDR3: CASSISRGQPQHF. For the CDR3, the DNA is TGTGCCAGTAGTATATCCAGGGGTCAGCCCCAGCATTTT.

This chain joins TRBV5-5 and TRBJ2-1; TRBD2 aligns across 10 bases. The CDR3 covers 17 residues. Per germline, CDR1 SGHKS and CDR2 YYEKEE (reference sequence). Trimming at V came to 4 bases and at J to 3 bases, leaving 10 bases not matched to a gene. The CDR3 here is CASSAPLAGDNYNEQFF. The CDR3 coding sequence is TGTGCCAGCAGCGCCCCTCTAGCGGGGGACAACTACAATGAGCAGTTCTTC.

The rearrangement links TRBV30 to TRBJ2-5, with TRBD2 matching over 10 bases. The V segment lost 0 bases and the J segment 4 bases; nucleotides outside the gene matches: 5. Germline CDR1 reads GTSNPN; CDR2 reads SVGIG (reference sequence). This CDR3 comprises 15 residues. CDR3 sequence: CAWSVRLAGVETQYF. Here the CDR3 DNA reads TGTGCCTGGAGTGTGCGGCTAGCGGGGGTAGAGACCCAGTACTTC.

The chain has TRBV21-1 and TRBJ2-7; the tabulated D call, TRBD2, remains unverified against the DNA. TRBV21-1 is termed a pseudogene. The CDR3 is 13 residues long. The CDR3 loop is CASTGVAGAEQYV. The CDR3 DNA is TGTGCCAGCACAGGGGTGGCGGGAGCCGAGCAGTACGTC.

The chain combines TRBV5-6 with TRBJ2-1, with 13 positions matching TRBD2. V trimming: 5 bases; J trimming: 6 bases; junction bases outside the gene matches: 8. CDR3 size: 16 residues. Germline assignment: CDR1 SGHDT and CDR2 YYEEEE. The CDR3 DNA follows: TGTGCCAGCAGATTACTAGCGGGAGGGAGGTCCAATGAGCAGTTCTTC. Residues: CASRLLAGGRSNEQFF.

This sequence joins TRBV29-1 and TRBJ1-5; D might be TRBD1 (5 bases). V lost 4 bases and J lost 6, with 13 bases in between. The length of the CDR3 is 13 residues. CDR1 and CDR2 (germline): SQVTM, ANQGSEA. The CDR3 spells CSVGMGLGQPQHF. In DNA, the CDR3 is TGCAGCGTTGGAATGGGGCTTGGTCAGCCCCAGCATTTT.

V and J are TRBV5-3 and TRBJ2-7; 8 positions match TRBD2. TRBV5-3 is an open reading frame whose function is uncertain. CDR3 length: 16 amino acids. V shed 0 bases and J 5 bases; nucleotides not matched to a gene: 10. CDR3 coding DNA: TGTGCCAGAAGCTTGGTATCCAGCGGGAGAAGTCACGAGCAGTACGTC. Its protein product is CARSLVSSGRSHEQYV.

The chain couples TRBV10-3 to TRBJ2-6; no firm D call. The CDR3 runs 16 residues. V was cut by 4 bases and J by 0 bases, with 10 bases left in between. Germline V gene sequence: CDR1 ENHRY, CDR2 SYGVKD. The CDR3 nucleotides are TGTGCCATCAGTGTGGGGTTGCTCTCTGGGGCCAACGTCCTGACTTTC. Protein: CAISVGLLSGANVLTF.

This CDR3 is CASRRAPATNEKLFF. DNA for the CDR3: TGTGCCAGCAGGAGGGCGCCTGCAACTAATGAAAAACTGTTTTTT. The chain combines TRBV6-5 with TRBJ1-4; no clear D gene. Germline CDR1 MNHEY, CDR2 SVGAGI. The CDR3 contains 15 residues. The ends were cut back, 6 bases at V and 0 bases at J, with 11 bases in the middle.

This CDR3 is CASSQDVPSGNTIYF. DNA for the CDR3: TGCGCCAGCAGCCAAGATGTTCCCTCTGGAAACACCATATATTTT. V gene TRBV4-1 combines with J gene TRBJ1-3; D unresolved. Germline CDR1 reads MGHRA; CDR2 reads YSYEKL. This CDR3 contains 15 residues. Trimming shortened V by 0 bases and J by 0 bases, and 6 bases separated the two germline ends.

This sequence joins TRBV7-2 and TRBJ1-2; possible D gene TRBD1, 6 bases. Trimming pared 1 base from V and 4 bases from J, leaving 16 bases between. The CDR3 has 16 residues. Germline loops: CDR1 SGHTA, CDR2 FQGNSA. CDR3 sequence reads: CASSLDFGGNTYGYTF. DNA of the CDR3: TGTGCCAGCAGCTTAGATTTTGGGGGCAATACCTATGGCTACACCTTC.